This passage covers 25 T cell receptor beta chains from one sample sequenced in a study of T cells after yellow fever vaccination. From the 5' RACE reads, TCRdb called clonotypes with MiXCR, one entry per CDR3 protein. The profile shows roughly 350,000 distinct CDR3 sequences, over 4% of them singletons. Source: PBMCs, taken 5 days after the yellow fever booster vaccination. The receptors stem from a man in his late teens or twenties who received the YFV17D yellow fever vaccine.

The CDR3 spells CASSTSSGLETQYF. In DNA, the CDR3 is TGTGCCAGCAGCACCTCTAGCGGACTGGAGACCCAGTACTTC. J is TRBJ2-5 and V is TRBV7-2, with TRBD2 matching over 7 bases. This CDR3 is built from 14 residues. Unmatched junction bases numbered 8, after V lost 5 bases and J lost 5 bases. Germline lookup yields CDR1 SGHTA and CDR2 FQGNSA.

The genes are TRBV29-1 and TRBJ1-1; D remains ambiguous. Germline CDR1 is SQVTM and CDR2 is ANQGSEA. V lost 4 bases and J 1 base, leaving 4 bases between the germline ends. The CDR3 is 11 residues long. CDR3 DNA: TGCAGCGTTGGGGAGAACACTGAAGCTTTCTTT. Protein: CSVGENTEAFF.

This clonotype was counted at least ten times. The chain recombines TRBV7-3 with TRBJ2-1, with a tentative D call TRBD1 (6 bases). The CDR3 sequence is 16 residues long. Germline assignment: CDR1 SGHTA and CDR2 FQGTGA. Trimming stripped 2 bases from V and 6 bases from J, with 17 bases between. CDR3 DNA: TGTGCCAGCAGCTTAGACGTGTCCGGGACATTCAATGAGCAGTTCTTC. It specifies CASSLDVSGTFNEQFF.

This clonotype appeared many times. V gene TRBV11-2 combines with J gene TRBJ2-3; D might be TRBD2 (5 bases). There are 14 residues in the CDR3. Germline CDR1 SGHAT, CDR2 FQNNGV. V was trimmed by 4 bases and J by 8 bases, leaving 16 bases between them. The CDR3 DNA sequence: TGTGCCAGCAGCTCACCCCGCGGCCGGGGTACGCAGTATTTT. Its translation: CASSSPRGRGTQYF.

CDR3 sequence reads: CASSVATAGNYGYTF. CDR3 bases: TGTGCCAGCAGCGTAGCTACGGCAGGGAACTATGGCTACACCTTC. This chain uses TRBV9 with TRBJ1-2, with a possible D match to TRBD1 (5 bases). The V gene lost 0 bases and the J gene lost 2 bases, with 11 bases spanning the gap. The CDR3 has 15 residues. Per the germline V gene, CDR1 is SGDLS and CDR2 is YYNGEE.

This clonotype showed up just a few times. This chain uses TRBV7-2 with TRBJ2-7, with TRBD1 identical over 8 bases. The CDR3 extends over 15 amino acids. Germline V gene data show CDR1 as SGHTA and CDR2 as FQGNSA. V lost 0 bases to trimming and J lost 2 bases; unmatched junction nucleotides: 3. The CDR3 sequence: CASSLAKDRAYEQYF. The CDR3 DNA sequence: TGTGCCAGCAGCTTAGCGAAGGACAGGGCCTACGAGCAGTACTTC.

This clonotype was detected ten times or more. The chain employs TRBV11-2 and TRBJ2-2; D unclear. The V end lost 5 bases, the J end lost 4 bases, and 5 bases lay between the germline ends. The CDR3 sequence is 12 residues long. Germline CDR1 reads SGHAT; CDR2 reads FQNNGV. The CDR3 reads CASSPPTGELFF. The DNA for the CDR3 is TGTGCCAGCAGCCCACCCACCGGGGAGCTGTTTTTT.

This chain joins TRBV7-9 and TRBJ2-2; no clear D. Germline values: CDR1 SEHNR, CDR2 FQNEAQ (reference sequence). CDR3 length: 10 amino acids. V was clipped by 7 bases and J by 10 bases, with 7 bases between them. The chain's CDR3 is CASTPEELFF. The CDR3, as DNA: TGTGCCAGCACCCCAGAGGAGCTGTTTTTT.

At least ten counts were recorded for this clonotype. V usage is TRBV5-6 and J usage is TRBJ1-2, with D perhaps TRBD1 (5 bases). The V end lost 1 base, the J end lost 3 bases, and 13 bases lay between the germline ends. Germline V gene sequence: CDR1 SGHDT, CDR2 YYEEEE. This CDR3 has 15 residues. The CDR3 DNA follows: TGTGCCAGCAGCTTGTTCAGCAGGGATGACTATGGCTACACCTTC. Translation gives CASSLFSRDDYGYTF.

This clonotype was observed many times. The chain employs TRBV29-1 and TRBJ1-5; D is uncertain. Per germline, CDR1 SQVTM and CDR2 ANQGSEA. The length of the CDR3 is 13 residues. The V and J ends lost 6 bases and 7 bases respectively, with 16 bases between them. The CDR3 coding sequence is TGCAGCGTGGGGTCGGCGATCAAGCAGCCCCAGCATTTT. Translation gives CSVGSAIKQPQHF. Variable domain in full (rest from reference TRBV29-1 and TRBJ1-5): SAVISQKPSRDICQRGTSLTIQCQVDSQVTMMFWYRQQPGQSLTLIATANQGSEATYESGFVIDKFPISRPNLTFSTLTVSNMSPEDSSIYLCSVGSAIKQPQHFGDGTRLSIL.

This clonotype was seen more than once but under ten times. The genes are TRBV5-1 and TRBJ2-2, with 7 bases identical to TRBD1. V lost 3 bases to trimming and J lost 4 bases; unmatched junction nucleotides: 9. The CDR3 has 16 residues. CDR1 SGHRS and CDR2 YFSETQ come from the germline V gene. The CDR3 region is CASSSGTALITGELFF. CDR3 nucleotides: TGCGCCAGCAGCTCCGGGACAGCCTTAATCACCGGGGAGCTGTTTTTT. Combining the CDR3 with reference TRBV5-1 and TRBJ2-2 gives the whole variable domain KAGVTQTPRYLIKTRGQQVTLSCSPISGHRSVSWYQQTPGQGLQFLFEYFSETQRNKGNFPGRFSGRQFSNSRSEMNVSTLELGDSALYLCASSSGTALITGELFFGEGSRLTVL.

This clonotype was counted at least ten times. This sequence joins TRBV5-1 and TRBJ2-4, with 8 bases lining up with TRBD1. Trimming removed 4 bases from V and 6 bases from J; junction bases left unmatched: 6. Germline CDR1 and CDR2: SGHRS and YFSETQ. The CDR3 length is 14 residues. The CDR3 region is CASSQGTGGNIQYF. The CDR3 DNA sequence: TGCGCCAGCAGCCAAGGGACAGGAGGAAACATTCAGTACTTC. The full variable domain, in which reference TRBV5-1 and TRBJ2-4 provide the parts outside the CDR3, is KAGVTQTPRYLIKTRGQQVTLSCSPISGHRSVSWYQQTPGQGLQFLFEYFSETQRNKGNFPGRFSGRQFSNSRSEMNVSTLELGDSALYLCASSQGTGGNIQYFGAGTRLSVL.

In its sample, this clonotype was seen many times. The chain carries TRBV6-6 and TRBJ2-7, with TRBD2 identical over 14 bases. J gave up 7 bases and V 5 bases, and 4 bases lay outside the gene matches. Germline assignment: CDR1 MNHNY and CDR2 SVGAGI (reference sequence). This CDR3 has 14 amino acids. The CDR3 nucleotides read TGTGCCAGCAGTACCGGGACTAGCGGGGGAGAGCAGTACGTC. Translating it yields CASSTGTSGGEQYV.

This clonotype was seen at least ten times. The V gene is TRBV2, the J gene TRBJ2-5; 9 bases align to TRBD2. J gave up 5 bases and V 7 bases, and 8 bases lay outside the gene matches. There are 14 residues in the CDR3. Germline-derived CDR1 and CDR2 are SNHLY and FYNNEI. The CDR3 sequence is CASTASGAHETQYF. CDR3 bases: TGTGCCAGCACCGCTAGCGGGGCCCACGAGACCCAGTACTTC.

This clonotype was seen ten or more times. The J gene is TRBJ2-5, the V gene TRBV5-1, with 9 bases identical to TRBD2. V shed 4 bases, J shed 1 base, and the junction held 11 bases outside the gene matches. This CDR3 is built from 17 residues. Germline values: CDR1 SGHRS, CDR2 YFSETQ. DNA for the CDR3: TGCGCCAGCAGCCGGACCTCTAGCGGGGCGCCCCAAGAGACCCAGTACTTC. Protein: CASSRTSSGAPQETQYF.

In its sample, this clonotype was seen a few times. This chain links TRBV25-1 with TRBJ1-1; perhaps TRBD1 as D (6 bases). The CDR3 loop spans 15 amino acids. Germline CDR1 reads MGHDK; CDR2 reads SYGVNS. The germline V and J ends were trimmed by 2 bases and 5 bases, with 15 bases remaining between them. CDR3 residues: CASSEPQGGWTEAFF. The CDR3 bases are TGTGCCAGCAGTGAACCCCAAGGGGGATGGACTGAAGCTTTCTTT.

This clonotype was recorded at least ten times. The V call is TRBV20-1, the J call TRBJ2-7, with no clear D. The CDR3 length is 15 residues. V dropped 5 bases and J dropped 6 bases, with 23 bases sitting between them. Germline V gene sequence: CDR1 DFQATT, CDR2 SNEGSKA (reference sequence). CDR3 nucleotides: TGCAGTGCTCGAAACCGCAGCTGGCTGCTCGGCGAGCAGTACGTC. This codes for CSARNRSWLLGEQYV.

In this sample, this clonotype turned up a few times. The J gene is TRBJ2-1, the V gene TRBV6-5; perhaps TRBD1 as D (6 bases). Germline V gives CDR1 MNHEY, CDR2 SVGAGI. This CDR3 has 13 residues. The V and J ends lost 5 bases and 10 bases respectively, with 15 bases between them. In DNA form, the CDR3 reads TGTGCCAGCAGTGGGGGAACAGGGTACGAGCAGTTCTTC. Translation gives CASSGGTGYEQFF.

Details on this clonotype: A clone one base away is much larger, so this may be a read error. V and J are TRBV5-1 and TRBJ2-3; unclear D gene. V was clipped by 3 bases and J by 2 bases, with 4 bases between them. This CDR3 comprises 12 residues. Germline V gene data show CDR1 as SGHRS and CDR2 as YFSETQ. This CDR3 is CASSWDTDTQYF. Here the CDR3 DNA reads TGCGCCAGCAGCTGGGACACAGATACGCAGTATTTT.

This clonotype came up many times. This rearrangement joins TRBV20-1 to TRBJ2-3, with a weak D call TRBD2 (6 bases). The CDR3 is 15 amino acids. V dropped 3 bases and J dropped 4 bases, with 17 bases sitting between them. The germline V gene has CDR1 DFQATT and CDR2 SNEGSKA (reference sequence). The CDR3 bases are TGCAGTGCTAGTCCCACGGGGGTGGGCCCAGATACGCAGTATTTT. This translates into CSASPTGVGPDTQYF.

This chain uses TRBV7-3 with TRBJ2-1; the D gene is possibly TRBD1 (6 bases). Germline V gives CDR1 SGHTA, CDR2 FQGTGA. V lost 3 bases and J lost 2, with 8 bases in between. CDR3 length equals 14 residues. The CDR3 nucleotides are TGTGCCAGCAGCTTCAGGGGAGCCTACAATGAGCAGTTCTTC. Its protein is CASSFRGAYNEQFF.

This clonotype was counted at least ten times. The chain employs TRBV11-2 and TRBJ2-3; TRBD2 is a possible D gene (5 bases). The CDR3 loop spans 14 amino acids. Germline V CDR1 and CDR2: SGHAT, FQNNGV. Trimming cost V 3 bases and J 3 bases, with 10 bases left between them. The CDR3 DNA is TGTGCCAGCAGCTTGGCGCGAGGGACAGATACGCAGTATTTT. This encodes CASSLARGTDTQYF.

This clonotype was recorded a few times. The chain carries TRBV5-1 and TRBJ2-2, with TRBD1 matching 11 bases. Trimming cost V 4 bases and J 6 bases; bases outside gene matches: 2. Looked up from germline, CDR1 is SGHRS and CDR2 is YFSETQ. This CDR3 comprises 14 residues. CDR3 sequence: CASSEDRGPGELFF. The CDR3 nucleotides read TGCGCCAGCAGCGAGGACAGGGGGCCCGGGGAGCTGTTTTTT.

The sample holds a few counts of this clonotype. The rearrangement links TRBV5-1 to TRBJ2-5; possible D gene TRBD2, 5 bases. Between the trimmed V and J ends, which lost 2 bases and 5 bases, there was a span of 16 bases. The CDR3 contains 15 residues. The germline gives CDR1 SGHRS, CDR2 YFSETQ. The CDR3 coding sequence is TGCGCCAGCAGCTTCCCCGGCCGTGGGGAGGAGACCCAGTACTTC. This sequence encodes CASSFPGRGEETQYF.

This clonotype was detected only a few times. As DNA, the CDR3 is TGTGCCAGCAGTGACAGGGGCGCCAATCAGCCCCAGCATTTT. Its translation is CASSDRGANQPQHF. The rearrangement links TRBV11-2 to TRBJ1-5, with 8 bases lining up with TRBD1. The junction had 4 bases not matched to a gene; V was cut back by 6 bases and J by 3 bases. The CDR3 contains 14 residues. CDR1 and CDR2 (germline): SGHAT, FQNNGV. The entire variable domain, with the rest obtained from reference TRBV11-2 and TRBJ1-5, is as follows: EAGVAQSPRYKIIEKRQSVAFWCNPISGHATLYWYQQILGQGPKLLIQFQNNGVVDDSQLPKDRFSAERLKGVDSTLKIQPAKLEDSAVYLCASSDRGANQPQHFGDGTRLSIL.